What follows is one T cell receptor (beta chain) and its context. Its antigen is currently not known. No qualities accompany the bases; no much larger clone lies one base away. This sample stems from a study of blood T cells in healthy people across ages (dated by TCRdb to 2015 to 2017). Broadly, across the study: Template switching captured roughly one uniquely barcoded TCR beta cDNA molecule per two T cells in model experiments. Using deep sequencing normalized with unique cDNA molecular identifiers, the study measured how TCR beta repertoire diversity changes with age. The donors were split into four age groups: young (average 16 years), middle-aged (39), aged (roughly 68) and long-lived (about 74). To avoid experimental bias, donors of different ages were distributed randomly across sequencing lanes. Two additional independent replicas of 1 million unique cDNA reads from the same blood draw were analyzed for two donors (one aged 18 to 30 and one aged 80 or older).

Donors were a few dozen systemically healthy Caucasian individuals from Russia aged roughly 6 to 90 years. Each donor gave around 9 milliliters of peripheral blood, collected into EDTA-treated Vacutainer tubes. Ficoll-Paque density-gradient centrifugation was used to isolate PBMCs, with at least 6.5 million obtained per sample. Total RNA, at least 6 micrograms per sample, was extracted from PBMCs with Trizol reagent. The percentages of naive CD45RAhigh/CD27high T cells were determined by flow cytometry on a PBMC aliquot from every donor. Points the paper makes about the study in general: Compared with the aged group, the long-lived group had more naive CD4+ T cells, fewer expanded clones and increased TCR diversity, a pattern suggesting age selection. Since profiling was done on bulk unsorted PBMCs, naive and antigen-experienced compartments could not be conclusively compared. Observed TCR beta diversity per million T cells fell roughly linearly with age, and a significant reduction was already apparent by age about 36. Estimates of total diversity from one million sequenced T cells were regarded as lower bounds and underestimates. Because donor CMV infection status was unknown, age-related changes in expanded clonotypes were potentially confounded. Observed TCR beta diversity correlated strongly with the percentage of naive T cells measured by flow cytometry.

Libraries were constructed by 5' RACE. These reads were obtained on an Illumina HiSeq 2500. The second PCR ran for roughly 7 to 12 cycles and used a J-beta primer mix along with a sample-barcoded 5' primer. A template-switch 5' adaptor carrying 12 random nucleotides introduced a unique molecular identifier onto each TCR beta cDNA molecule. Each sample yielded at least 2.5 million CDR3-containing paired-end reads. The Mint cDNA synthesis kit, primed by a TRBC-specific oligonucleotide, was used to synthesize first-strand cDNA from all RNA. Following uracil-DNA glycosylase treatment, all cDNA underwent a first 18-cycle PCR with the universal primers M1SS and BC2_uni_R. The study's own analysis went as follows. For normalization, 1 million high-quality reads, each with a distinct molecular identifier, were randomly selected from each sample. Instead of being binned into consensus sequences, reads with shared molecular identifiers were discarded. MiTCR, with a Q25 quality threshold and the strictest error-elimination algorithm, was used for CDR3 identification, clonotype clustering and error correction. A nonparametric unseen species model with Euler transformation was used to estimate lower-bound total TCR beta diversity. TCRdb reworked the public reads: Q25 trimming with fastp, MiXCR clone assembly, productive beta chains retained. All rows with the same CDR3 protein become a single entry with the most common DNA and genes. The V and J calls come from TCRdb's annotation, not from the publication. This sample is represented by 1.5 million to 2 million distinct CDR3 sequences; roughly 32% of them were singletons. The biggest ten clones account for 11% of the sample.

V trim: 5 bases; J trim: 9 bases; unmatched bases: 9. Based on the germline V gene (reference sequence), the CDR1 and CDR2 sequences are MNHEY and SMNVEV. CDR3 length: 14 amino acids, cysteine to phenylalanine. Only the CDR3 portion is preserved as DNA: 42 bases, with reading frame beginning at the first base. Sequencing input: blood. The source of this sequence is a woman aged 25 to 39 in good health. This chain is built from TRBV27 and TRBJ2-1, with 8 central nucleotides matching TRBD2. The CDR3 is CASSPGLALAEQFF. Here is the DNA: TGTGCCAGCAGTCCCGGACTAGCTCTGGCTGAGCAGTTCTTC.